This T cell receptor (beta chain) derives from a study of cytomegalovirus exposure and HLA in healthy donors. Study-wide points: It was reported that the classifier diagnosed cytomegalovirus status with high specificity and sensitivity in both the original and validation cohorts. It was about 180 TCR beta chains that were listed as cytomegalovirus-associated.

Assay used: immunoSEQ multiplex PCR; TCRdb lists only in-frame clones, some missing. The data contain 65,000 to 75,000 clones, 90% to 95% of them singletons. Trimming left V 3 bases short and J 8 bases short, with 14 bases between. This CDR3 is 14 amino acids long. The germline gives CDR1 SEHNR, CDR2 FQNEAQ (reference sequence). These donors were members of the roughly 120-subject validation cohort, a group separate from the approximately 700-subject first cohort. About this clone itself: Its antigen remains unidentified.

This clonotype was sampled from a man younger than 35 in good health and CMV-seropositive. The chain couples TRBV7-9 to TRBJ2-1, with D possibly matching TRBD1 (6 bases). The sequencing sample was made of PBMCs. The CDR3 region is CASSFRGSQDEQFF. For the CDR3, the DNA is TGTGCCAGCAGCTTCAGGGGTAGCCAGGATGAGCAGTTCTTC.